These 16 T cell receptor beta chains were sequenced from one sample in a study of vaccination and CD4 T cells after COVID-19. For these TCRs, the target antigens are not known. Treatment meaning: approximately 9-day PBMC culture with coronavirus spike peptide pools or control peptides (ViraFEST assay). With the Oncomine TCR Beta short-read assay, DNA from cultured CD4+ T cells was sequenced. Each CDR3 protein is one row after TCRdb ran MiXCR on the PCR reads. The sample yields about 7,100 distinct CDR3 sequences, around three fifths seen once. Sequenced input: CD4+ T cells from blood, cultured in vitro. The receptors here all came from a human donor who had recovered from COVID-19.

This clonotype was recorded a few times. The V and J genes are TRBV19 and TRBJ1-5; D call uncertain. The CDR3 totals 13 residues. V was pared by 3 bases and J by 7 bases, with 10 bases between. Germline V gene lookup returns CDR1 LNHDA and CDR2 SQIVND (reference sequence). The CDR3 sequence is CASSMDFIQPQHF. The CDR3 DNA sequence: TGTGCCAGTAGTATGGATTTCATCCAGCCCCAGCATTTT.

The genes are TRBV6-1 and TRBJ2-7, with TRBD2 identical over 12 bases. Germline-derived CDR1 and CDR2 are MNHNS and SASEGT. V lost 5 bases, J lost 7 bases, and 9 bases stayed unmatched. The CDR3 spans 15 residues. The CDR3 spells CASSPLAGGPWEQYF. The DNA of the CDR3 is TGTGCCAGCAGTCCCCTAGCGGGAGGGCCGTGGGAGCAGTACTTC.

The chain links TRBV20-1 to TRBJ2-7; no reliable D call. Germline CDR1 is DFQATT and CDR2 is SNEGSKA (reference sequence). CDR3 length equals 15 residues. Trimming took 0 bases from V and 4 from J, leaving 16 bases between them. The CDR3 bases are TGCAGTGCTAGAGATTACGGCGCCCTACGATACGAGCAGTACTTC. Its protein product is CSARDYGALRYEQYF.

The chain carries TRBV20-1 and TRBJ2-3, with 13 bases that match TRBD2. V lost 5 bases, J lost 0 bases, and 5 bases stayed unmatched. From germline, CDR1 is DFQATT and CDR2 SNEGSKA (reference sequence). The CDR3 length is 16 residues. The CDR3 DNA reads as TGCAGTGCTCCCCGGACTAGCGGGAGTAGCACAGATACGCAGTATTTT. As protein: CSAPRTSGSSTDTQYF.

This chain uses TRBV20-1 with TRBJ2-3; weak D call: TRBD1 (5 bases). The CDR3 has 14 amino acids. CDR1 and CDR2 from the germline V gene are DFQATT and SNEGSKA (reference sequence). The V end lost 3 bases, the J end lost 6 bases, and 16 bases lay between the germline ends. CDR3 sequence reads: CSARKGLASDTQYF. The CDR3 bases are TGCAGTGCTAGGAAGGGGCTTGCCTCCGATACGCAGTATTTT.

This chain uses TRBV19 with TRBJ1-2; D might be TRBD1 (5 bases). The V end lost 6 bases, the J end lost 0 bases, and 14 bases lay between the germline ends. This CDR3 comprises 15 residues. Germline values: CDR1 LNHDA, CDR2 SQIVND (reference sequence). This CDR3 reads CASSLRVSANYGYTF. The CDR3 DNA follows: TGTGCCAGTAGCCTCAGGGTATCAGCTAACTATGGCTACACCTTC.

The V and J genes are TRBV27 and TRBJ1-2; no reliable D call. Germline-derived CDR1 and CDR2 are MNHEY and SMNVEV (reference sequence). V was clipped by 5 bases and J by 5 bases, with 12 bases between them. This CDR3 comprises 13 residues. DNA for the CDR3: TGTGCCAGCAGTATTTCCCCACGGTATGGCTACACCTTC. This translates into CASSISPRYGYTF.

The rearrangement links TRBV12-3 or TRBV12-4 to TRBJ2-3; 7 bases agree with TRBD1. There are 18 residues in the CDR3. The junction had 14 bases not matched to a gene; V was cut back by 5 bases and J by 0 bases. The CDR3 DNA follows: TGTGCCAGCAGTCTAGGATCAACGACAGGGTCTAGCACAGATACGCAGTATTTT. This sequence encodes CASSLGSTTGSSTDTQYF.

This clonotype is deemed large (0.1 to 1%). This chain links TRBV20-1 with TRBJ1-1, with TRBD1 matching 8 bases. V was pared by 3 bases and J by 0 bases, with 24 bases of the junction left unmatched. The CDR3 length is 21 residues. Germline CDR1 is DFQATT and CDR2 is SNEGSKA (reference sequence). CDR3 loop: CSARFGLGLAAGGIMNTEAFF. The CDR3 DNA is TGCAGTGCTAGGTTTGGGTTGGGGCTTGCGGCAGGGGGCATAATGAACACTGAAGCTTTCTTT.

V gene TRBV20-1 combines with J gene TRBJ2-6; TRBD2 might be the D (6 bases). The CDR3 spans 15 residues. V was pared by 3 bases and J by 0 bases, with 9 bases between. Looked up from germline, CDR1 is DFQATT and CDR2 is SNEGSKA (reference sequence). CDR3 in amino acids: CSASDGGSGANVLTF. In nucleotides, the CDR3 is TGCAGTGCTAGTGACGGGGGCTCTGGGGCCAACGTCCTGACTTTC.

V usage is TRBV20-1 and J usage is TRBJ2-3, with TRBD2 matching over 13 bases. In germline, CDR1 is DFQATT, CDR2 SNEGSKA (reference sequence). CDR3 length equals 17 residues. V trimming: 4 bases; J trimming: 1 base; junction bases outside the gene matches: 8. CDR3 in amino acids: CSAITSGGAGGTDTQYF. The CDR3 bases are TGCAGTGCTATTACTAGCGGGGGGGCTGGAGGCACAGATACGCAGTATTTT.

This rearrangement joins TRBV7-9 to TRBJ2-3, with D perhaps given as TRBD1 or TRBD2 (5 bases each). Trimming left V 10 bases short and J 5 bases short, with 16 bases between. The CDR3 extends over 13 amino acids. Looked up from germline, CDR1 is SEHNR and CDR2 is FQNEAQ (reference sequence). In DNA form, the CDR3 reads TGTGCCACGGGGCCCTCGACGGTAGATACGCAGTATTTT. This sequence encodes CATGPSTVDTQYF.

This clonotype was recorded a few times. The chain has TRBV11-3 and TRBJ1-1, with D uncertain. This CDR3 is 14 amino acids long. Germline V gives CDR1 SGHNT, CDR2 YENEEA. The V end lost 4 bases, the J end lost 3 bases, and 12 bases lay between the germline ends. CDR3 protein: CASSSDGGHTEAFF. The CDR3 DNA reads TGTGCCAGCAGCTCGGACGGTGGCCACACTGAAGCTTTCTTT.

This clonotype has a handful of counts. The V and J genes are TRBV6-2 or TRBV6-3 and TRBJ2-7, with D maybe TRBD1 (7 bases). The CDR3 consists of 14 residues. Germline CDR1 is MNHEY and CDR2 is SVGEGT. The V end lost 8 bases, the J end lost 4 bases, and 18 bases lay between the germline ends. CDR3 sequence: CASAKTAGGYEQYF. The CDR3 DNA reads as TGTGCCAGCGCTAAGACGGCAGGGGGGTACGAGCAGTACTTC.

This chain uses TRBV7-3 with TRBJ1-1; unclear D gene. V was pared by 2 bases and J by 3 bases, with 7 bases between. CDR1 SGHTA and CDR2 FQGTGA come from the germline V gene. The CDR3 is 13 amino acids. As DNA, the CDR3 is TGTGCCAGCAGCTTATTAAGGGACACTGAAGCTTTCTTT. It translates to CASSLLRDTEAFF.

The V gene is TRBV20-1, the J gene TRBJ2-1, with D unclear. CDR3 length: 16 residues. Germline CDR1 and CDR2: DFQATT and SNEGSKA (reference sequence). V was cut by 3 bases and J by 8 bases, with 23 bases left in between. The CDR3 is CSASRVGRPPDDEQFF. The CDR3 bases are TGCAGTGCTAGTCGTGTAGGACGCCCGCCGGACGATGAGCAGTTCTTC.